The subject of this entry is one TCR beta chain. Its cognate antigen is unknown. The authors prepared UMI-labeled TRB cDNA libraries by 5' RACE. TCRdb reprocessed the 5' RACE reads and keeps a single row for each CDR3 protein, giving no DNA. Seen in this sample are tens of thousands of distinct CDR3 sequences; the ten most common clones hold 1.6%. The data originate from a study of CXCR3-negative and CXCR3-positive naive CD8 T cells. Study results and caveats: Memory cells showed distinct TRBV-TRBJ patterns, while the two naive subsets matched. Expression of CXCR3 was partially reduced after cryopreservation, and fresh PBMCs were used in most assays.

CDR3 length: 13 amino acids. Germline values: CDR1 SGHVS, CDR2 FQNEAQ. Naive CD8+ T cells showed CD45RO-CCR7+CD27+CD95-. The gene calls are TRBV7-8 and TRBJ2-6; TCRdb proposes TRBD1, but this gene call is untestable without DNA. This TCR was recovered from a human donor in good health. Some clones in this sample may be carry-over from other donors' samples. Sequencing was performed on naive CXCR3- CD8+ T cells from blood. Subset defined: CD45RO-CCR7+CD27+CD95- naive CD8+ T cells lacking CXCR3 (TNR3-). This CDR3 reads CASSPPGANVLTF.